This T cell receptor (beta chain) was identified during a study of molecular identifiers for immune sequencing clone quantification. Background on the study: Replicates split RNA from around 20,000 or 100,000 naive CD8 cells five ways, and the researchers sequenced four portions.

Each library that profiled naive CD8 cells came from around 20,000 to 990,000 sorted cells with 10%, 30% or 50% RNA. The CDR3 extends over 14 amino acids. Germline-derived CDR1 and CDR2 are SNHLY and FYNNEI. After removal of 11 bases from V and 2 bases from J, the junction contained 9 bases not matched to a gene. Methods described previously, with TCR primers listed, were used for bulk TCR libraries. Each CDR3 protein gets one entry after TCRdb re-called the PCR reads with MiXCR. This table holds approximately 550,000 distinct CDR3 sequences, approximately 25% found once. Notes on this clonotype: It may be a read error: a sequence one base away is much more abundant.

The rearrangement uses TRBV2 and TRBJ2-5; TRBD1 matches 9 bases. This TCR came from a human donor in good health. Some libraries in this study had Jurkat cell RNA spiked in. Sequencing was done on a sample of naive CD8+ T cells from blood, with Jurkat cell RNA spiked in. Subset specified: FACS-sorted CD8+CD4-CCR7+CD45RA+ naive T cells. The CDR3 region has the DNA TGTGCCGCAGAGCCCGGGACAGGGCAAGAGACCCAGTACTTC. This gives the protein CAAEPGTGQETQYF.